This T cell receptor beta chain emerged from a study of cytomegalovirus exposure and HLA in healthy donors. Study results and caveats: Later, an analysis found that TCR clusters from the first cohort tended to co-occur in the approximately 130 validation repertoires. Testing in vitro showed three CMV-associated chains specific for CMV antigens.

TCRdb's table, derived via immunoSEQ multiplex PCR, lists solely in-frame clones and lacks some. This sample carries about 360,000 clones, 86% of them seen once, and the ten largest clones take over 0.75%. Concerning this clone itself: What it binds is not known.

The donors were members of the validation cohort comprising over 90 subjects, separate from the roughly 670-subject first cohort. The germline V gene encodes CDR1 MNHNS and CDR2 SASEGT. The CDR3 length is 15 residues. V dropped 4 bases and J dropped 0 bases, with 13 bases sitting between them. The chain is built from TRBV6-1 and TRBJ2-7; the D gene is possibly TRBD1 (5 bases). The TCR comes from a woman aged 18-29 years in good health and CMV-seronegative. Sequenced input: PBMCs. The CDR3 nucleotides read TGTGCCAGCAGTGGTTTCCAGGGTCCCTCCTACGAGCAGTACTTC. This codes for CASSGFQGPSYEQYF.